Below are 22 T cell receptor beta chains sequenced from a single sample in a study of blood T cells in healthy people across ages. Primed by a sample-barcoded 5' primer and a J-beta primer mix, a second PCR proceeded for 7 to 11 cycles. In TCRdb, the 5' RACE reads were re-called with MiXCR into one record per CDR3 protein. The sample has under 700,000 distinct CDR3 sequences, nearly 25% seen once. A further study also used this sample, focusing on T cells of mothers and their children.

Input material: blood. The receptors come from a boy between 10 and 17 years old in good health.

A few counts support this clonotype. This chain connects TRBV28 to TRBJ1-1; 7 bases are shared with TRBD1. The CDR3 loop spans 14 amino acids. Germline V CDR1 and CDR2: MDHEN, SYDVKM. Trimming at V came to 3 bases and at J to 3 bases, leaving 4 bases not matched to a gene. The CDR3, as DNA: TGTGCCAGCAGTTTGGGGACAGACGACACTGAAGCTTTCTTT. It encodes CASSLGTDDTEAFF. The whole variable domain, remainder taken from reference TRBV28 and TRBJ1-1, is DVKVTQSSRYLVKRTGEKVFLECVQDMDHENMFWYRQDPGLGLRLIYFSYDVKMKEKGDIPEGYSVSREKKERFSLILESASTNQTSMYLCASSLGTDDTEAFFGQGTRLTVV.

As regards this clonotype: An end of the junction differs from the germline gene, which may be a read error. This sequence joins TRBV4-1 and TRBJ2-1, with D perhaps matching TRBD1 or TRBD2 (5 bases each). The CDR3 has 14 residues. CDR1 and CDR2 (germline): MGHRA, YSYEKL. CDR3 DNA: TGCGCCAGCAGCCAGACCGGGACCCGCAATGGGCAGTTCTTC. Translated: CASSQTGTRNGQFF.

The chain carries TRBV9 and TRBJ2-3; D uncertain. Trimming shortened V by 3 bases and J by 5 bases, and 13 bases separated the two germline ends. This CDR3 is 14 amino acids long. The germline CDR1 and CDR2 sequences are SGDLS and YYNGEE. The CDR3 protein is CASSARRGEDTQYF. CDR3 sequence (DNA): TGTGCCAGCAGCGCCCGGCGCGGTGAAGATACGCAGTATTTT.

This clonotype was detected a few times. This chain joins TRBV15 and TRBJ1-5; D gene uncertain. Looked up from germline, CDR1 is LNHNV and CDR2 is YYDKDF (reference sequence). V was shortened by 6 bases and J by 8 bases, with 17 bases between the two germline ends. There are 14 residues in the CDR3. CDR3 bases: TGTGCCACCAGTATACGCATTATCTTGGAGCCCCAGCATTTT. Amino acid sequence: CATSIRIILEPQHF.

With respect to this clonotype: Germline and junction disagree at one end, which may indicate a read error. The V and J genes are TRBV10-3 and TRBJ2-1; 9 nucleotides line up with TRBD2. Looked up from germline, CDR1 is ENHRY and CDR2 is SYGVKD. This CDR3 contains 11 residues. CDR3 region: CAISEGLARLF. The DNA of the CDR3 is TGTGCCATCAGTGAGGGACTAGCGAGACTCTTC.

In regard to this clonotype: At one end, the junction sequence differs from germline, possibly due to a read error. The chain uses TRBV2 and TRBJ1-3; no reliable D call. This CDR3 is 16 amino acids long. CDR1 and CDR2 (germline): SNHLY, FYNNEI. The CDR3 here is CASSEAPGFSGSTIYF. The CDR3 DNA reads TGTGCCAGCAGTGAAGCGCCGGGGTTCTCTGGAAGCACCATATATTTT.

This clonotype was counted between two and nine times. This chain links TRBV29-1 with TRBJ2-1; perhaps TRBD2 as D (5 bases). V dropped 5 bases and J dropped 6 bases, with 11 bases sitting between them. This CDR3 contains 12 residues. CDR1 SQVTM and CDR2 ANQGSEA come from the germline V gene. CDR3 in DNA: TGCAGCGTTTCCGGGATCAGCAATGAGCAGTTCTTC. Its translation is CSVSGISNEQFF.

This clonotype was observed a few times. The CDR3 reads CSARERNRVTGSYNEQFF. DNA of the CDR3: TGCAGTGCTAGAGAGCGTAACAGGGTAACGGGGTCCTACAATGAGCAGTTCTTC. This rearrangement joins TRBV20-1 to TRBJ2-1, with a tentative D call TRBD1 (6 bases). V was shortened by 0 bases and J by 1 base, with 19 bases between the two germline ends. There are 18 residues in the CDR3. Germline V CDR1 and CDR2: DFQATT, SNEGSKA (reference sequence).

CDR3 amino acids: CATSDSYGGQETQYF. DNA for the CDR3: TGTGCCACCAGTGACTCGTACGGGGGCCAAGAGACCCAGTACTTC. The chain combines TRBV24-1 with TRBJ2-5, with D possibly TRBD2 on 6 matching bases. This CDR3 spans 15 amino acids. From germline, CDR1 is KGHDR and CDR2 SFDVKD. Trimming stripped 4 bases from V and 1 base from J, with 12 bases between.

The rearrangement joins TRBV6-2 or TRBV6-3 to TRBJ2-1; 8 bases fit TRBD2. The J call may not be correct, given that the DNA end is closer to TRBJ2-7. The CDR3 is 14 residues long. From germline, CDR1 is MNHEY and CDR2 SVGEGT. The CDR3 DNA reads TGTGCCAGCAGTTTCTCTAGCGGGCACTACGAGCAGTACTTC. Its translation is CASSFSSGHYEQYF.

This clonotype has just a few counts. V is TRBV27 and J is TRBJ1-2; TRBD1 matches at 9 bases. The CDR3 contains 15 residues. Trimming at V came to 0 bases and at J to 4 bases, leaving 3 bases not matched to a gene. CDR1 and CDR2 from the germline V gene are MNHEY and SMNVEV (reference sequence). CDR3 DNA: TGTGCCAGCAGTTTATCCGGGACAGGGACCTATGGCTACACCTTC. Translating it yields CASSLSGTGTYGYTF.

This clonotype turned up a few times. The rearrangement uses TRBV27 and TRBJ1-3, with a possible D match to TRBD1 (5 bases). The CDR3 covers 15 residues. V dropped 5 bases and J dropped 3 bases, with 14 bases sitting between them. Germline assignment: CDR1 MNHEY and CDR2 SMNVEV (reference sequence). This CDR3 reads CASSALGGGGNTIYF. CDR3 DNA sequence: TGTGCCAGCAGTGCGTTGGGGGGTGGTGGAAACACCATATATTTT.

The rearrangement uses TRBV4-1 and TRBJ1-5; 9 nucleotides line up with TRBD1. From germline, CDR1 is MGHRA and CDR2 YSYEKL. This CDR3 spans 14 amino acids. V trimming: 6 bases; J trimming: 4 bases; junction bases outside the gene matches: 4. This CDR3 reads CASSETGGNQPQHF. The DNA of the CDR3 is TGCGCCAGCAGTGAGACAGGGGGAAATCAGCCCCAGCATTTT.

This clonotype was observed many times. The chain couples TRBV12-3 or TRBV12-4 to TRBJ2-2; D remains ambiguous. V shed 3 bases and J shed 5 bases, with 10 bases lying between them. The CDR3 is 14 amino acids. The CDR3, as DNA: TGTGCCAGCAGTTTTACGGTTGAGACCGGGGAGCTGTTTTTT. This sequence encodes CASSFTVETGELFF.

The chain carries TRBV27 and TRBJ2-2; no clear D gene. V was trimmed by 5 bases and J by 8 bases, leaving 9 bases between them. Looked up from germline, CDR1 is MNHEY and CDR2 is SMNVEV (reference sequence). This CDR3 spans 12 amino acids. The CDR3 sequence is CASSVILGELFF. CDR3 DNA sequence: TGTGCCAGCAGTGTAATATTAGGGGAGCTGTTTTTT.

The DNA of the CDR3 is TGTGCCAGCAGTTACTCGTACGGGACCAACCCCTACAATGAGCAGTTCTTC. Protein sequence: CASSYSYGTNPYNEQFF. The chain links TRBV6-5 to TRBJ2-5; D tentatively reads TRBD1 or TRBD2 (5 bases each). The end of the DNA aligns better with TRBJ2-1, so the J call may be wrong. This CDR3 is built from 17 residues. In germline, CDR1 is MNHEY, CDR2 SVGAGI.

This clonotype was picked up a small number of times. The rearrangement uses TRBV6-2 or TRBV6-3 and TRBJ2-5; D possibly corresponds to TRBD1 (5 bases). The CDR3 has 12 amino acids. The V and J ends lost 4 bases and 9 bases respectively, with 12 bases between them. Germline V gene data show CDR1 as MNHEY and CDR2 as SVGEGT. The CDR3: CASSLTGASQYF. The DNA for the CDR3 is TGTGCCAGCAGTTTGACTGGGGCATCCCAGTACTTC.

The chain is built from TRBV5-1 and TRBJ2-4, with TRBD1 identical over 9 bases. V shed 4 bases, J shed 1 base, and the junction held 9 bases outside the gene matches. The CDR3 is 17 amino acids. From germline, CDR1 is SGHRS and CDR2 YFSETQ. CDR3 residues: CASSMGQGVLAKNIQYF. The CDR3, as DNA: TGCGCCAGCAGCATGGGACAGGGAGTACTGGCCAAAAACATTCAGTACTTC.

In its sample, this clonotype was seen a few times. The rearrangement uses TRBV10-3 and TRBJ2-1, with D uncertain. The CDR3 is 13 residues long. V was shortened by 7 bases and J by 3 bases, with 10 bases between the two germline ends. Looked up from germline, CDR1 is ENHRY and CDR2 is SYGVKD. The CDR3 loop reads CAIMEKVYNEQFF. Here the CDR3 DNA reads TGTGCCATCATGGAAAAAGTCTACAATGAGCAGTTCTTC.

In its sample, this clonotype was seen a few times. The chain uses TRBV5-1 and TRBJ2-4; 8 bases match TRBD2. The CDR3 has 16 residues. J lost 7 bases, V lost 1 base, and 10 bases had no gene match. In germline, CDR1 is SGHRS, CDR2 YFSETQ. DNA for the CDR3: TGCGCCAGCAGCTTGTCCATTCGGGGGGGCGAGAACATTCAGTACTTC. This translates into CASSLSIRGGENIQYF.

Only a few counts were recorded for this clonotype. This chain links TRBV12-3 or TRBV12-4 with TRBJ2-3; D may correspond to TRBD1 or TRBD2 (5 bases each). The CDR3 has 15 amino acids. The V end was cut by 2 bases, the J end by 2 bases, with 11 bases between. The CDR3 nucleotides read TGTGCCAGCAGTTTACAGGGAGACCACACAGATACGCAGTATTTT. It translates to CASSLQGDHTDTQYF.

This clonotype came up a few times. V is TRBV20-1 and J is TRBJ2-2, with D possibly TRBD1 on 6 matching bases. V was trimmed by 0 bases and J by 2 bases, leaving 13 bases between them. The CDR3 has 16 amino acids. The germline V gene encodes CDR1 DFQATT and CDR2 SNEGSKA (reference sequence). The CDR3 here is CSARDPGQINTGELFF. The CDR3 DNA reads TGCAGTGCTAGAGATCCCGGACAGATAAACACCGGGGAGCTGTTTTTT.